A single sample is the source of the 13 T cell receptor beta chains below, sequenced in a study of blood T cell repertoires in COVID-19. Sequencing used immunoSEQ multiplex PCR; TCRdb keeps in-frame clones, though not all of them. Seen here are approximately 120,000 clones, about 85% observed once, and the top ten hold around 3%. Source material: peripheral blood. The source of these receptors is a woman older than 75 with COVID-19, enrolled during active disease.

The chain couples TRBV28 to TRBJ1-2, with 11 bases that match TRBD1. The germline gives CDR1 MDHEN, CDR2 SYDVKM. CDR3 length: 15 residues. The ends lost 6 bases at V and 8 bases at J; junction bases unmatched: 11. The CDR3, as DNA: TGTGCCAGCAGAGACCCCGGACAGGGGGCCGGGGGCTACACCTTC. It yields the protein CASRDPGQGAGGYTF.

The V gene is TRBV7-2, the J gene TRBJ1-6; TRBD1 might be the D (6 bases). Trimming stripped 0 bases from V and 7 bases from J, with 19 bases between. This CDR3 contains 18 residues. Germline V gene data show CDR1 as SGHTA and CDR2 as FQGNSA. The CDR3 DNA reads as TGTGCCAGCAGCTTAGCGCTTACAGGGAAAATACGAAATTCACCCCTCCACTTT. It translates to CASSLALTGKIRNSPLHF.

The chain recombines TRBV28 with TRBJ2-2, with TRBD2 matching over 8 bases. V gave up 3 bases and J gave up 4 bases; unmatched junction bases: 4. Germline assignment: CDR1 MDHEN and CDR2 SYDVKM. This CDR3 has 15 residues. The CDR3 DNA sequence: TGTGCCAGCAGTTTCCCCACTAGCGGCACCGGGGAGCTGTTTTTT. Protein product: CASSFPTSGTGELFF.

The CDR3 sequence is CASQETGSRDTQYF. CDR3 DNA: TGTGCCAGCCAGGAGACAGGGTCGAGAGATACGCAGTATTTT. J is TRBJ2-3 and V is TRBV28; 7 bases map to TRBD1. V gave up 8 bases and J gave up 5 bases; unmatched junction bases: 10. Germline CDR1 is MDHEN and CDR2 is SYDVKM. The CDR3 loop spans 14 amino acids.

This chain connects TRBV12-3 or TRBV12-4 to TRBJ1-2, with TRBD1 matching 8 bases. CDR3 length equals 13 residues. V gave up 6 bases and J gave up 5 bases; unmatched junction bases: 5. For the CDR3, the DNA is TGTGCCAGCAGACGTAGACAGGGGTATGGCTACACCTTC. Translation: CASRRRQGYGYTF.

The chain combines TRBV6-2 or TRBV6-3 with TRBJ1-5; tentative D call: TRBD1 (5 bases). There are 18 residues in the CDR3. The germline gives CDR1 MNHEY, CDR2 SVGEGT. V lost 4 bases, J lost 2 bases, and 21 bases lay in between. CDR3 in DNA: TGTGCCAGCAGTTCGAGTGGGGAGGGGATGAATGGCAATCAGCCCCAGCATTTT. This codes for CASSSSGEGMNGNQPQHF.

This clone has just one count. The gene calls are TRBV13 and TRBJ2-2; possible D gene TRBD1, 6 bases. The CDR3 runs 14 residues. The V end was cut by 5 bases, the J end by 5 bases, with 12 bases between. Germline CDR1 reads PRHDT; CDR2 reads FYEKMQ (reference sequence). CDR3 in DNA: TGTGCCAGCAGCCTTGGCAGGGGAACCGGGGAGCTGTTTTTT. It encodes CASSLGRGTGELFF.

This CDR3 reads CASSASVWAGELFF. Here the CDR3 DNA reads TGTGCCAGCAGCGCTAGCGTCTGGGCCGGGGAGCTGTTTTTT. The J gene is TRBJ2-2, the V gene TRBV5-6, with D maybe TRBD2 (6 bases). V lost 4 bases, J lost 6 bases, and 13 bases lay in between. The germline CDR1 and CDR2 sequences are SGHDT and YYEEEE. This CDR3 is 14 amino acids long.

This chain's CDR3 is CASSFMGQGLNNEQFF. The CDR3 DNA sequence: TGTGCCAGCAGCTTCATGGGACAGGGGCTTAACAATGAGCAGTTCTTC. The J gene is TRBJ2-1, the V gene TRBV14; 10 bases match TRBD1. CDR1 SGHDN and CDR2 FVKESK come from the germline V gene. This CDR3 has 16 amino acids. Germline trimming cut 5 bases from V and 5 bases from J; bases unmatched to any gene: 9.

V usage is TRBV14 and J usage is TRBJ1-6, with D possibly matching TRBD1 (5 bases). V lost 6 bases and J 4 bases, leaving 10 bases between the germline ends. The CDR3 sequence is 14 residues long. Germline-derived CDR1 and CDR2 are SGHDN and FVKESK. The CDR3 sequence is CASSLQAYNSPLHF. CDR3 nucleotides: TGTGCCAGCAGTCTACAGGCGTATAATTCACCCCTCCACTTT.

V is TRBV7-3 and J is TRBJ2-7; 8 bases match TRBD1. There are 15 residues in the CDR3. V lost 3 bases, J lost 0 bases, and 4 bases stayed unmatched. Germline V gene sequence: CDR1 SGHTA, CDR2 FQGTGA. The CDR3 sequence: CASSFHRGDSYEQYF. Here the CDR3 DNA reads TGTGCCAGCAGCTTTCACAGGGGGGACTCCTACGAGCAGTACTTC.

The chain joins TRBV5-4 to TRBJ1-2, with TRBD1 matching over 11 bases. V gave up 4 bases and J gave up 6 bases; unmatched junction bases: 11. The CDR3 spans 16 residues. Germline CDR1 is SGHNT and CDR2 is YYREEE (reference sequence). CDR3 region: CASSPRSGQGAHGYTF. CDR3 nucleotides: TGTGCCAGCAGCCCCAGAAGCGGACAGGGGGCGCATGGCTACACCTTC.

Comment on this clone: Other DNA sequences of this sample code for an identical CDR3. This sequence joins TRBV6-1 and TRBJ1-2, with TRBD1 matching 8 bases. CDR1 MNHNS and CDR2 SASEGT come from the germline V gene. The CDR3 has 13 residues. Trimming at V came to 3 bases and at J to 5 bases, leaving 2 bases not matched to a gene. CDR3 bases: TGTGCCAGCAGTGACAGGGGGCTTTATGGCTACACCTTC. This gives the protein CASSDRGLYGYTF.